Ten or more counts support the clone carrying this T cell receptor (beta chain). TCR alpha and TCR beta cDNA libraries carrying sample barcodes and UMIs were produced by 5'RACE using constant-segment primers. TCRdb analysed the 5' RACE reads with MiXCR anew, one entry per CDR3 protein. The sample includes 450,000 to 650,000 distinct CDR3 sequences, over 20% seen only once; the top ten take under 15%. These data belong to a study of T-cell memory formation after mild COVID-19. The CDR3 is 13 residues long. V gave up 2 bases and J gave up 3 bases, with 5 bases separating them. Per the germline V gene, CDR1 is SGHAT and CDR2 is FQNNGV.

This TCR derives from an adult woman who had mild COVID-19 (a few samples of this study predate the infection). Cell type and time point are not known. The sequenced material came from PBMCs or a T cell subset sorted from them (not recorded which). The chain joins TRBV11-2 to TRBJ1-5, with no clear D. CDR3 DNA: TGTGCCAGCAGCTTACACCTCAATCAGCCCCAGCATTTT. Translating gives CASSLHLNQPQHF.